Listed here are 15 T cell receptor beta chains from one sample, sequenced in a study of blood T cells in healthy people across ages. Using a J-beta primer mix together with a sample-barcoded 5' primer, a second PCR was run for roughly 6 to 12 cycles. TCRdb re-derived calls from the 5' RACE reads in MiXCR, one entry per CDR3 protein. The sample lists more than 500,000 distinct CDR3 sequences, approximately 26% occurring once. This same sample was also part of a study on T cells of mothers and their children.

The sample was blood. The receptors here all came from a boy between 2 and 10 years old in good health.

As DNA, the CDR3 is TGTGCCAGCAGTCTCTCCGGGACTAGAATCGCCAAAAACATTCAGTACTTC. Protein product: CASSLSGTRIAKNIQYF. V and J are TRBV12-3 or TRBV12-4 and TRBJ2-4; 8 bases line up with TRBD2. V was clipped by 5 bases and J by 1 base; unmatched bases: 10. This CDR3 contains 17 residues.

The chain carries TRBV15 and TRBJ1-3, with D perhaps TRBD1 (5 bases). CDR3 size: 15 residues. Germline V lookup: CDR1 LNHNV, CDR2 YYDKDF (reference sequence). Trimming pared 0 bases from V and 2 bases from J, leaving 8 bases between. The CDR3 loop is CATSRDRVAGNTIYF. CDR3 nucleotides: TGTGCCACCAGCAGAGACAGGGTAGCTGGAAACACCATATATTTT.

This clonotype came up a few times. J is TRBJ2-7 and V is TRBV4-3, with 8 bases fitting TRBD2. The trim removed 1 base at V and 2 bases at J, leaving 4 bases unmatched. From germline, CDR1 is LGHNA and CDR2 YSLEER. The CDR3 extends over 15 amino acids. CDR3 bases: TGCGCCAGCAGCCAAGTGTTAGCGGGACCCTACGAGCAGTACTTC. It encodes CASSQVLAGPYEQYF.

The chain is built from TRBV7-9 and TRBJ1-2; 8 positions agree with TRBD1. CDR3 length equals 14 residues. The J segment lost 3 bases and the V segment lost 4 bases, leaving 4 bases of the junction unmatched. Germline CDR1 SEHNR, CDR2 FQNEAQ (reference sequence). CDR3 DNA sequence: TGTGCCAGCAGCTCCCCGGACAGGGACTATGGCTACACCTTC. It translates to CASSSPDRDYGYTF.

J is TRBJ2-7 and V is TRBV12-3 or TRBV12-4; tentatively, D is TRBD1 (6 bases). This CDR3 spans 13 amino acids. V was clipped by 10 bases and J by 3 bases, with 16 bases between them. This CDR3 is CATQKRGGYEQYF. DNA for the CDR3: TGTGCCACCCAGAAGAGAGGGGGCTACGAGCAGTACTTC.

This chain links TRBV5-1 with TRBJ2-5; D is unresolved. The CDR3 covers 13 residues. V was pared by 4 bases and J by 5 bases, with 12 bases between. Looked up from germline, CDR1 is SGHRS and CDR2 is YFSETQ. The CDR3 sequence: CASSPQMRETQYF. CDR3 nucleotide sequence: TGCGCCAGCAGCCCCCAGATGCGGGAGACCCAGTACTTC.

The CDR3 reads CSARSRGRFNLLTEAFF. The DNA of the CDR3 is TGCAGTGCTAGGAGTAGGGGGCGGTTTAACTTGTTAACTGAAGCTTTCTTT. The J gene is TRBJ1-1, the V gene TRBV20-1, with 7 bases matching TRBD1. Germline CDR1 is DFQATT and CDR2 is SNEGSKA (reference sequence). This CDR3 contains 17 residues. V shed 3 bases, J shed 5 bases, and the junction held 18 bases outside the gene matches.

The rearrangement joins TRBV25-1 to TRBJ2-7, with TRBD2 matching 11 bases. V was clipped by 6 bases and J by 3 bases; unmatched bases: 10. Germline V lookup: CDR1 MGHDK, CDR2 SYGVNS. CDR3 length equals 16 residues. CDR3 bases: TGTGCCAGCAGCGCCCAGACCGGGACTAGCGGCTACGAGCAGTACTTC. Translated, it gives CASSAQTGTSGYEQYF.

This clonotype has a handful of counts. The chain links TRBV12-3 or TRBV12-4 to TRBJ1-5; D gene uncertain. With 1 base removed from V and 7 bases from J, the gap between germline ends came to 11 bases. The CDR3 runs 14 residues. Written as DNA, the CDR3 is TGTGCCAGCAGTTTAGAGGGAGCGAGGCAGCCCCAGCATTTT. It specifies CASSLEGARQPQHF.

This sequence joins TRBV3-1 and TRBJ2-1, with 9 bases fitting TRBD2. Trimming took 2 bases from V and 0 from J; bases not matched to a gene: 5. CDR3 length equals 17 residues. The germline V gene has CDR1 LGHDT and CDR2 YNNKEL (reference sequence). The CDR3 region is CASSQTSGPSSYNEQFF. The CDR3, as DNA: TGTGCCAGCAGCCAAACTAGCGGGCCGTCCTCCTACAATGAGCAGTTCTTC.

This clonotype was observed a few times. The chain uses TRBV5-6 and TRBJ2-5, with a tentative D call TRBD2 (6 bases). The CDR3 totals 15 residues. V lost 5 bases and J 5 bases, leaving 19 bases between the germline ends. Germline loops: CDR1 SGHDT, CDR2 YYEEEE. The CDR3 nucleotides read TGTGCCAGCAGTCTTCTGGGACTGGGAGGTGAGACCCAGTACTTC. As protein: CASSLLGLGGETQYF.

The genes are TRBV20-1 and TRBJ1-5; possible D gene TRBD1, 6 bases. V was trimmed by 6 bases and J by 7 bases, leaving 16 bases between them. The CDR3 runs to 13 residues. From germline, CDR1 is DFQATT and CDR2 SNEGSKA (reference sequence). The CDR3: CSAPRTEGQPQHF. CDR3 coding DNA: TGCAGTGCCCCCCGGACAGAAGGCCAGCCCCAGCATTTT.

The chain carries TRBV7-2 and TRBJ2-3; 8 bases line up with TRBD2. Germline loops: CDR1 SGHTA, CDR2 FQGNSA. Germline trimming cut 8 bases from V and 5 bases from J; bases unmatched to any gene: 6. The length of the CDR3 is 13 residues. The CDR3 DNA sequence: TGTGCCAGCTTGGGACTAGGAGGAGATACGCAGTATTTT. Its protein is CASLGLGGDTQYF.

This clonotype was seen more than once but under ten times. The chain links TRBV28 to TRBJ2-5, with TRBD1 identical over 8 bases. The J call may be wrong; the DNA end is better matched by TRBJ2-7. CDR1 is MDHEN, CDR2 SYDVKM, per germline. There are 14 residues in the CDR3. CDR3 DNA: TGTGCCAGCAGGACCGGGACAGGACTCTACGAGCAGTACTTC. Protein: CASRTGTGLYEQYF.

The sample holds a few counts of this clonotype. The CDR3 sequence is CASSLYPPGMDEQYF. The DNA of the CDR3 is TGTGCCAGCAGCTTATACCCCCCAGGGATGGACGAGCAGTACTTC. V and J are TRBV11-2 and TRBJ2-7; tentatively, D is TRBD1 (5 bases). CDR3 length equals 15 residues. Germline lookup yields CDR1 SGHAT and CDR2 FQNNGV. Trimming left V 2 bases short and J 5 bases short, with 16 bases between.